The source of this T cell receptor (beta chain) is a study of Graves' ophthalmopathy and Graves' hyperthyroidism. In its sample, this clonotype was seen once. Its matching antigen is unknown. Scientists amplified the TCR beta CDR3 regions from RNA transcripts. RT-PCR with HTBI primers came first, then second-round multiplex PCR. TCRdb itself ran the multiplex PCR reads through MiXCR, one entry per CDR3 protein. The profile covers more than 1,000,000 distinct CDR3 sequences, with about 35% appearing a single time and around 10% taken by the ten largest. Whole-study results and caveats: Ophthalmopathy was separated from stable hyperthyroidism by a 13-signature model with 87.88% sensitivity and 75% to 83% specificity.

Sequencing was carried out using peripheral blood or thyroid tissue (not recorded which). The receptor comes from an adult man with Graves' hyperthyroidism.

CDR3 amino acids: CASSLQGGEGAFF. The CDR3 DNA reads TGTGCCAGCAGCTTACAAGGGGGAGAGGGAGCTTTCTTT. The V call is TRBV7-9, the J call TRBJ1-1; D possibly corresponds to TRBD1 (6 bases). Trimming left V 2 bases short and J 10 bases short, with 14 bases between. Germline-derived CDR1 and CDR2 are SEHNR and FQNEAQ (reference sequence). The length of the CDR3 is 13 residues.